These T cell receptor beta chains were read from a single sample in a study of regulatory T cells in long-lasting Graves disease. From the multiplex PCR reads, TCRdb called clonotypes with MiXCR, one entry per CDR3 protein. The table records hundreds of thousands of distinct CDR3 sequences, 30% of them present only once. This sample comprised peripheral blood mononuclear cells (PBMCs), obtained when the disease was refractory, from a patient treated with antithyroid drugs. These receptor sequences come from a female donor with Graves disease. Both conserved end residues are part of each CDR3. A D gene is named only where the DNA matches it firmly.

D,V,CDR3
-,TRBV5-1,CASRLGDRSNEKLFF
-,TRBV2,CASSEAAGGETQYF
TRBD1,TRBV7-9,CASNRQGLMRTNTEAFF
-,TRBV27,CASSLYGGRETQYF
-,TRBV12-3/TRBV12-4,CASSVTGTPQETQYF
-,TRBV12-3/TRBV12-4,CASSLGPLMRGSLPNYGYTF
-,TRBV20-1,CSAREGRGEKLFF
-,TRBV29-1,CSVEQHGGNTEAFF
-,TRBV7-9,CASSLGRTPEETQYF
TRBD2,TRBV27,CASSSGTSGNEQYF
-,TRBV3-1,CASSPQFGETQYF
-,TRBV20-1,CSARSLFSYEQYF
TRBD1,TRBV6-1,CASRKGGQGSTEAFF
-,TRBV5-1,CASSRRGPIYGYTF
TRBD1,TRBV10-3,CAISGIDREGDGYTF
-,TRBV19,CASLQGTNTEAFF
-,TRBV6-9,CASSYQEGGYGYTF
-,TRBV6-1,CASSRWTDQDQPQHF
-,TRBV11-3,CASSLGTDTSTDTQYF
-,TRBV7-2,CASTATGGGYNEQFF
TRBD2,TRBV12-5,CASGLAARGLVVRETQYF
-,TRBV6-5,CASSYSYTGRRDGYTF
-,TRBV7-9,CASRAGPNQPQHF
-,TRBV6-1,CASRSGPAAYSNQPQHF